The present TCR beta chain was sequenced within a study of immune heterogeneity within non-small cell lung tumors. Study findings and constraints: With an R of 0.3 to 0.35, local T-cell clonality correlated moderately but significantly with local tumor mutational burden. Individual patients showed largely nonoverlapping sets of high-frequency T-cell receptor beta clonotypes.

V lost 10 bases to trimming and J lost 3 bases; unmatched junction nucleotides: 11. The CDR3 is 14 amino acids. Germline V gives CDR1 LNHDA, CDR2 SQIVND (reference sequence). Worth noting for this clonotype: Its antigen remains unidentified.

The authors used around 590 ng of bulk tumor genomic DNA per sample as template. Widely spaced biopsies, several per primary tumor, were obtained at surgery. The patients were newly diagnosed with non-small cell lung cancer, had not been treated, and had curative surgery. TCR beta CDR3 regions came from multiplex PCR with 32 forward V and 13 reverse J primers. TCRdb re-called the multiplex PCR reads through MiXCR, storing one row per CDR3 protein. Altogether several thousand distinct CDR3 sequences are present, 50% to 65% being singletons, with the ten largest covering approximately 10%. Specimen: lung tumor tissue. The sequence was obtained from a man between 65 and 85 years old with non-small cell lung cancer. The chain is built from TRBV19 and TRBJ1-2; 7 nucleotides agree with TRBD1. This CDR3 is CATREFGTDYGYTF. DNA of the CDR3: TGTGCCACCCGTGAGTTCGGGACAGACTATGGCTACACCTTC.